Below are 8 T cell receptor beta chains sequenced from a single sample in a study of control samples from healthy donors and cancer patients. The table came from immunoSEQ multiplex PCR; TCRdb's copy has only in-frame clones and leaves some out. Here the sample spans around 75,000 clones, 84% being singletons. Sample: blood. The receptors stem from a middle-aged man in good health.

The gene calls are TRBV7-2 and TRBJ2-2, with D tentatively TRBD2 (6 bases). The CDR3 has 17 residues. V lost 6 bases, J lost 4 bases, and 21 bases lay in between. Germline V CDR1 and CDR2: SGHTA, FQGNSA. CDR3 sequence reads: CASSRDWGIRITGELFF. In DNA, the CDR3 is TGTGCCAGCAGTCGGGACTGGGGTATTCGGATCACCGGGGAGCTGTTTTTT.

The chain combines TRBV7-9 with TRBJ2-5, with TRBD1 identical over 10 bases. The CDR3 runs to 17 residues. Germline CDR1 and CDR2: SEHNR and FQNEAQ (reference sequence). J was trimmed by 6 bases and V by 4 bases; bases with no gene match: 14. The CDR3 sequence is CASSSTWDRGKSKTQYF. The CDR3 DNA is TGTGCCAGCAGCTCAACTTGGGACAGGGGAAAGTCGAAGACCCAGTACTTC.

The J gene is TRBJ2-2, the V gene TRBV4-2; 9 bases agree with TRBD2. V shed 0 bases and J 0 bases; nucleotides not matched to a gene: 5. Germline CDR1 is LGHNA and CDR2 is YNFKEQ. This CDR3 is built from 18 residues. The CDR3 is CASSQEGSGGTNTGELFF. The CDR3 nucleotides are TGTGCCAGCAGCCAAGAGGGTAGCGGGGGTACGAACACCGGGGAGCTGTTTTTT.

The rearrangement uses TRBV11-2 and TRBJ2-2; 7 positions match TRBD1. Germline CDR1 is SGHAT and CDR2 is FQNNGV. With 1 base clipped from V and 6 bases from J, the junction kept 11 bases outside the gene matches. The CDR3 has 17 amino acids. The CDR3 sequence: CASSLGLQGNVPGELFF. Here the CDR3 DNA reads TGTGCCAGCAGCTTAGGTCTACAGGGGAATGTCCCCGGGGAGCTGTTTTTT.

The chain carries TRBV7-8 and TRBJ1-5; D is undetermined. In germline, CDR1 is SGHVS, CDR2 FQNEAQ. Trimming left V 5 bases short and J 7 bases short, with 12 bases between. This CDR3 is 13 amino acids long. As DNA, the CDR3 is TGTGCCAGCAGCCGCCTGGTAGAGCAGCCCCAGCATTTT. This sequence encodes CASSRLVEQPQHF.

The J gene is TRBJ1-1, the V gene TRBV27; no definite D call. The CDR3 length is 13 residues. The V and J ends lost 6 bases and 0 bases respectively, with 8 bases between them. CDR1 MNHEY and CDR2 SMNVEV come from the germline V gene (reference sequence). The CDR3 loop reads CASRGNMNTEAFF. DNA of the CDR3: TGTGCCAGCAGGGGGAACATGAACACTGAAGCTTTCTTT.

This chain connects TRBV11-2 to TRBJ1-2; possibly TRBD1 for D (6 bases). The germline V gene has CDR1 SGHAT and CDR2 FQNNGV. The CDR3 has 15 amino acids. The V end lost 5 bases, the J end lost 0 bases, and 13 bases lay between the germline ends. CDR3 DNA sequence: TGTGCCAGCAGCCCTCAGGGGTCGACTAACTATGGCTACACCTTC. It is translated as CASSPQGSTNYGYTF.

The rearrangement uses TRBV30 and TRBJ1-6, with D unresolved. The germline V gene has CDR1 GTSNPN and CDR2 SVGIG (reference sequence). This CDR3 comprises 14 residues. V was clipped by 0 bases and J by 14 bases, with 17 bases between them. The CDR3 is CAWSVAQSRSSLHF. DNA of the CDR3: TGTGCCTGGAGTGTAGCACAAAGTAGGTCATCCCTCCACTTT.